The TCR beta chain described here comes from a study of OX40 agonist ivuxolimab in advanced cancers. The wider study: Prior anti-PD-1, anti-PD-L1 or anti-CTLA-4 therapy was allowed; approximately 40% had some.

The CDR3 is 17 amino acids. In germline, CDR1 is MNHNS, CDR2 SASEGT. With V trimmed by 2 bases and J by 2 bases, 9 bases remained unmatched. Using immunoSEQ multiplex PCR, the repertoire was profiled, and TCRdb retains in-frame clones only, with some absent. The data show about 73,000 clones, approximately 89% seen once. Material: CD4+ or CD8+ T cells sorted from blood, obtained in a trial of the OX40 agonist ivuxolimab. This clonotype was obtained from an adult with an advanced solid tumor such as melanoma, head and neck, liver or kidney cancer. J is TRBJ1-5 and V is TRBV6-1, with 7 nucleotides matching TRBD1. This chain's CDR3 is CASSERQGAQGNQPQHF. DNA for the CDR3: TGTGCCAGCAGTGAAAGACAGGGCGCTCAGGGCAATCAGCCCCAGCATTTT.